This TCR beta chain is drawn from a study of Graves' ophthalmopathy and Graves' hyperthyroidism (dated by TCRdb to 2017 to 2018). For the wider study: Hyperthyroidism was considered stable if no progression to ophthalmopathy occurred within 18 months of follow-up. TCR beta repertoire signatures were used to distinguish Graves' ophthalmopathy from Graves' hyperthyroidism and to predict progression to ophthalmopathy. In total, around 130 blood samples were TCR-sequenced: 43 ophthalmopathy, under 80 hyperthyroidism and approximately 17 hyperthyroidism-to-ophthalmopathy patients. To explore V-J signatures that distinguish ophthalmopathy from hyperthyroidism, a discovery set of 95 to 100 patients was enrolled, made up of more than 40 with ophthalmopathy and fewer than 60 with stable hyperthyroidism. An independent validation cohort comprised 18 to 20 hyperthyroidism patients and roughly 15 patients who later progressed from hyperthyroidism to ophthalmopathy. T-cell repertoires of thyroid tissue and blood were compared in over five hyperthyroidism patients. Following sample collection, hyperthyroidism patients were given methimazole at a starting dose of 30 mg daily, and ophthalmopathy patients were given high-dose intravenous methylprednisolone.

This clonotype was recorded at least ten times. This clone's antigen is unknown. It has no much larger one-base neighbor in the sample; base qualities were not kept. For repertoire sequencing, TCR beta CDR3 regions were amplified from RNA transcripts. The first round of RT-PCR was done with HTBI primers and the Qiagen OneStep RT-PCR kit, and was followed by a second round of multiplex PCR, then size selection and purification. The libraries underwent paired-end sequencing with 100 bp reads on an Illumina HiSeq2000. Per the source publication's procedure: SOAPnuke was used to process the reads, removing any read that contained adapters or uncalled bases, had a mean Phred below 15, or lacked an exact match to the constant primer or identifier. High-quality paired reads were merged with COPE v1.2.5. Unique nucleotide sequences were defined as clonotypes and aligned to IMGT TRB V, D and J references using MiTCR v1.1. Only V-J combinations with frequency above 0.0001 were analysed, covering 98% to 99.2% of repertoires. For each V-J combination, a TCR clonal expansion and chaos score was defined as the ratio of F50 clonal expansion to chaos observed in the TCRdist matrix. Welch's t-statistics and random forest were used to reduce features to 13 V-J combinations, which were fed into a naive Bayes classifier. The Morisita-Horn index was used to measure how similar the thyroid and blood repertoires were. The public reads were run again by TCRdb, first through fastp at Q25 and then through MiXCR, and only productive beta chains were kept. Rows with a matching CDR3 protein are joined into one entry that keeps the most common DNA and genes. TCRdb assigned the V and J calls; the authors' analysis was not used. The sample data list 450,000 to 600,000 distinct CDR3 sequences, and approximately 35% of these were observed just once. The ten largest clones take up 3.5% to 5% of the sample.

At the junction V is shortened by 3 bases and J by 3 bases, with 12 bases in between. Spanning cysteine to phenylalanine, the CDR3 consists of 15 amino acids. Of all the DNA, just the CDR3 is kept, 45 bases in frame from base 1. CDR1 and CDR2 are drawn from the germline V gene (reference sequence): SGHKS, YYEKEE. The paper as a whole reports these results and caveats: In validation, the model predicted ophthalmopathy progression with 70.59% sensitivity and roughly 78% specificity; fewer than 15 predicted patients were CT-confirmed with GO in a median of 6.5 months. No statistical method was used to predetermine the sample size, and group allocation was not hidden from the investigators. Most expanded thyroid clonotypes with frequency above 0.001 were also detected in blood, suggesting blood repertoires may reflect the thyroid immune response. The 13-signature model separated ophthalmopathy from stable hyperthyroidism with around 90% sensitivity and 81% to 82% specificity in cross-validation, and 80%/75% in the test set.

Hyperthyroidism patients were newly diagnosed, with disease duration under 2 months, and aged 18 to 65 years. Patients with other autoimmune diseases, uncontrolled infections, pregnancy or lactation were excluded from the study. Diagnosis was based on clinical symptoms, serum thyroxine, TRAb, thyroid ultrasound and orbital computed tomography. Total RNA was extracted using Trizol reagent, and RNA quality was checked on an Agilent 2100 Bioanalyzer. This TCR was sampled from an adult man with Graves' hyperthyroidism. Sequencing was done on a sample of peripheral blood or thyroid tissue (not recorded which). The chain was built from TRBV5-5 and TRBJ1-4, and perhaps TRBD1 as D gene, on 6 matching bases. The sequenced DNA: TGTGCCAGCAGCTATGAAGGACAGCCTAATGAAAAACTGTTTTTT. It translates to CASSYEGQPNEKLFF.